This TCR beta chain was captured by sequencing in a study of T cells in Graves' hyperthyroidism and ophthalmopathy (dated by TCRdb to between 2019 and 2020). Turning to the overall study: Peripheral blood was collected at initial diagnosis, before any treatment. TCR V-J signatures able to tell the groups apart were searched for in a discovery cohort of 90 to 100 patients, of whom more than 40 had Graves' ophthalmopathy and 55 to 60 had stable Graves' hyperthyroidism. Prospective prediction of ophthalmopathy was tested in an independent validation cohort of fewer than 20 hyperthyroidism patients and 17 patients who later progressed to ophthalmopathy. The roughly 100 discovery patients were randomly divided into training and test sets at a 7:3 ratio. The study also compared thyroid tissue and blood T-cell repertoires from over 5 Graves' hyperthyroidism patients. Following sampling, methimazole starting at 30 mg daily was given to hyperthyroidism patients, and high-dose intravenous methylprednisolone was given to ophthalmopathy patients. The paper describes TCR Vbeta CDR3 sequencing of about 140 peripheral blood samples, made up of approximately 40 ophthalmopathy patients, over 70 hyperthyroidism patients and 17 progressor patients. Overall study results and their limits: In validation, progression to ophthalmopathy was predicted by the model with around 71% sensitivity and 72.22% specificity, a median of about 6 months before onset. Sample size was not statistically predetermined, and blinding of investigators to group allocation was not performed. A 13 V-J signature model separated ophthalmopathy from stable hyperthyroidism, with about 90% sensitivity and 81.08% specificity in cross-validation and 80%/75% in testing. Most expanded thyroid clonotypes (frequency above 0.001) were also detected in blood, suggesting blood repertoires may reflect thyroid immune responses.

The TCR beta CDR3 regions were amplified from RNA transcripts. A first-round RT-PCR of the TCR CDR3 used the HTBI primer set with the Qiagen OneStep RT-PCR kit. Libraries were constructed in a second round of multiplex PCR, after which size selection and purification were carried out. Libraries were sequenced paired-end with 100 bp reads on an Illumina HiSeq2000. The original pipeline was this. SOAPnuke was used to process the raw data, removing reads that contained adapters or uncalled bases, had a mean Phred below 15, or lacked an exact match to the constant primer or identifier. COPE v1.2.5 was used to merge the high-quality paired reads, and each unique nucleotide sequence was defined as a clonotype. MiTCR v1.1 was used to align clonotypes to the IMGT TRBV, TRBD and TRBJ reference segments. Only V-J combinations with frequency above 0.0001, covering roughly 99% of repertoires, were analysed. The TCS score was defined as F50 (clonal expansion) divided by E x V (chaos), with BLOSUM62-based TCRdist calculated between CDR3 peptides within each V-J. Welch's t-statistics and random forest reduced some 510 V-J features to around 14, which were used in a naive Bayes classifier (R e1071). The similarity between thyroid and blood repertoires was quantified using the Morisita-Horn index. The public sequencing data were trimmed at Q25 with fastp and processed into clonotypes with MiXCR by TCRdb, which kept only in-frame beta chains. A single entry per CDR3 protein holds the most common genes and DNA from its merged rows. The V and J calls shown here were made by TCRdb, not taken from the authors' results. Recorded for this sample are about 680,000 distinct CDR3 sequences; 35% of them occurred a single time. Around 30% of the sample is in the top ten clones.

This clonotype was observed many times. No antigen is known for it. Base qualities are not recorded, but no much larger clone differs from it by a single base. Germline trimming: 5 bases from V, 6 bases from J; junction bases outside gene matches: 10. Inclusive of the bounding cysteine and phenylalanine, the CDR3 is 15 residues long. Just the 45-base CDR3 DNA is kept, in frame starting at base 1. Sequences LNHDA (CDR1) and SQIVND (CDR2) are obtained from the germline V gene (reference sequence). Stable Graves' hyperthyroidism was defined as the absence of progression to ophthalmopathy over 18 months of follow-up. The hyperthyroidism patients were between 18 and 65 years old and newly diagnosed, with a disease duration of less than 2 months. The study excluded patients with uncontrolled infections, other autoimmune diseases, pregnancy or lactation. Diagnoses were based on clinical symptoms, serum thyroxine and TRAb, thyroid ultrasound and orbital computed tomography. Ficoll-Paque density gradient centrifugation was used to isolate PBMCs from around 10 ml of fresh peripheral blood. Trizol reagent was used to extract total RNA, and RNA quality was then checked on an Agilent 2100 Bioanalyzer.

Sequenced input: blood. The receptor's source is a woman in her thirties or forties with Graves' hyperthyroidism. Recombination connected TRBV19 to TRBJ1-5, and 7 junction bases match TRBD1. Here is the DNA: TGTGCCAGTAGTCGACAGGGACCGCTGGTTCAGCCCCAGCATTTT. This is translated as CASSRQGPLVQPQHF.